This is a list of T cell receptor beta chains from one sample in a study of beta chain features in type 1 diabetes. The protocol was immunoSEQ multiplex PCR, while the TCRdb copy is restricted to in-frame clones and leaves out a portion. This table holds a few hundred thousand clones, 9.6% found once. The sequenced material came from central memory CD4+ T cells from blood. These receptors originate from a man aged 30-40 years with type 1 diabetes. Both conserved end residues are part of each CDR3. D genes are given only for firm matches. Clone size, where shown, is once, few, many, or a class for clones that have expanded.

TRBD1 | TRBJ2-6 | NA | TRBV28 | CASRGQGQVTF | TGTGCCAGCAGGGGACAGGGCCAAGTGACTTTC
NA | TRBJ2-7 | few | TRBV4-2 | CASSQVDQGPPQYF | TGTGCCAGCAGCCAAGTGGATCAGGGCCCCCCACAGTACTTC
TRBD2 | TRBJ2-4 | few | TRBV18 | CASSPRLAGGLAKNIQYF | TGTGCCAGCTCACCACGACTAGCGGGAGGACTAGCCAAAAACATTCAGTACTTC
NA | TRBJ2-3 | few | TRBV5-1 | CASSSSTDTQYF | TGCGCCAGCAGCTCGAGCACAGATACGCAGTATTTT
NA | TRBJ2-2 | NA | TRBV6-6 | CASSYSRGGLELFF | TGTGCCAGCAGTTACTCGAGAGGTGGGCTTGAGCTGTTTTTT
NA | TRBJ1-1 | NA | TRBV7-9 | CASSLRTDNTEAFF | TGTGCCAGCAGCCTTAGGACGGATAACACTGAAGCTTTCTTT
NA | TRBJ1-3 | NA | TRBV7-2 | CASSLGSSGNTIYF | TGTGCCAGCAGCTTAGGGTCTTCTGGAAACACCATATATTTT
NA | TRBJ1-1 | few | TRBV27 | CASSDGGGITEAFF | TGTGCCAGCAGTGACGGCGGGGGTATCACTGAAGCTTTCTTT
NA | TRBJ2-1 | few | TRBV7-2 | CASSFVWGNEQFF | TGTGCCAGCAGCTTCGTCTGGGGGAATGAGCAGTTCTTC
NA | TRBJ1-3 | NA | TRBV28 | CASGNQGRQFGNTIYF | TGTGCCAGCGGAAACCAGGGGCGCCAATTTGGAAACACCATATATTTT
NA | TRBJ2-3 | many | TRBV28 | CASSPSWVGRGGSTDTQYF | TGTGCCAGCAGTCCATCATGGGTAGGCAGGGGAGGTAGCACAGATACGCAGTATTTT
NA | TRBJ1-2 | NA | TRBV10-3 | CATKAGAVYGYTF | TGTGCCACGAAGGCAGGGGCGGTCTATGGCTACACCTTC